What follows are 17 T cell receptor beta chains derived from one specimen sequenced in a study of vaccination and CD4 T cells after COVID-19. Their target antigens are unknown. With the Oncomine TCR Beta short-read assay, DNA from cultured CD4+ T cells was sequenced. TCRdb re-called the PCR reads with MiXCR, one entry per CDR3 protein. Of roughly 15,000 distinct CDR3 sequences listed, approximately 61% are singletons. The treatment here: 10-day PBMC culture with coronavirus spike peptide pools or control peptides (ViraFEST assay). The source material was CD4+ T cells from blood, cultured in vitro. These receptors were collected from a human donor who had recovered from COVID-19.

The chain carries TRBV7-9 and TRBJ1-1; no reliable D call. CDR1 is SEHNR, CDR2 FQNEAQ, per germline (reference sequence). Between the trimmed V and J ends, which lost 2 bases and 5 bases, there was a span of 9 bases. This CDR3 has 13 amino acids. CDR3 DNA sequence: TGTGCCAGCAGCTTACACTCTGGGACTGAAGCTTTCTTT. Translation: CASSLHSGTEAFF.

The chain carries TRBV20-1 and TRBJ1-6, with D hard to call. CDR3 length: 14 amino acids. V lost 0 bases to trimming and J lost 10 bases, with 13 bases between them. Germline CDR1 reads DFQATT; CDR2 reads SNEGSKA (reference sequence). The CDR3 DNA follows: TGCAGTGCTAGAGATCCGTCAGGAGGATCACCCCTCCACTTT. It yields the protein CSARDPSGGSPLHF.

The chain recombines TRBV6-5 with TRBJ1-2; D not certain. Trimming removed 4 bases from V and 2 bases from J, with 8 bases in between. This CDR3 is built from 13 residues. Germline CDR1 MNHEY, CDR2 SVGAGI. The CDR3 sequence: CASSLDLNYGYTF. The CDR3 coding sequence is TGTGCCAGCAGTTTAGACCTAAACTATGGCTACACCTTC.

About this clonotype: The junction departs from the called germline gene at one end, perhaps through a read error. The chain carries TRBV6-1 and TRBJ1-1; the D gene is possibly TRBD1 (6 bases). CDR1 MNHNS and CDR2 SASEGT come from the germline V gene. The CDR3 loop spans 11 amino acids. The CDR3 loop is CASSDLTGRGF. Here the CDR3 DNA reads TGTGCCAGCAGTGACCTGACAGGCCGTGGTTTT.

The V and J genes are TRBV20-1 and TRBJ1-5, with D maybe TRBD1 (5 bases). V was cut by 5 bases and J by 7 bases, with 18 bases left in between. CDR1 and CDR2 from the germline V gene are DFQATT and SNEGSKA (reference sequence). The CDR3 is 14 amino acids. The CDR3 sequence is CSAFPGGWGQPQHF. CDR3 bases: TGCAGTGCTTTCCCTGGGGGGTGGGGACAGCCCCAGCATTTT.

In its sample, this clonotype is medium-sized. The chain joins TRBV15 to TRBJ1-2; D gene ambiguous. Germline V gene data show CDR1 as LNHNV and CDR2 as YYDKDF (reference sequence). The CDR3 is made up of 17 amino acids. V lost 1 base and J 1 base, leaving 16 bases between the germline ends. The CDR3 nucleotides read TGTGCCACCAGCAGAGGAGGAAATCTGGCCCTTAACTATGGCTACACCTTC. Amino acids: CATSRGGNLALNYGYTF.

The genes are TRBV5-1 and TRBJ1-6; D perhaps matches TRBD1 (6 bases). The germline CDR1 and CDR2 sequences are SGHRS and YFSETQ. Trimming stripped 1 base from V and 10 bases from J, with 15 bases between. The length of the CDR3 is 15 residues. This chain's CDR3 is CASSLRGGAESPLHF. The CDR3 nucleotides read TGCGCCAGCAGCTTGAGGGGGGGCGCAGAATCACCCCTCCACTTT.

This clonotype was seen a handful of times. V gene TRBV27 combines with J gene TRBJ1-3, with D possibly matching TRBD1 (6 bases). V shed 5 bases and J shed 3 bases, with 17 bases lying between them. CDR1 is MNHEY and CDR2 is SMNVEV in the germline V gene (reference sequence). The CDR3 spans 16 residues. CDR3 bases: TGTGCCAGCAGTCCGCTAGACAGGACTGGTGGAAACACCATATATTTT. Translated, it gives CASSPLDRTGGNTIYF.

V is TRBV5-1 and J is TRBJ1-5; D unclear. Trimming cost V 0 bases and J 3 bases, with 7 bases left between them. The CDR3 loop spans 14 amino acids. Germline V CDR1 and CDR2: SGHRS, YFSETQ. The CDR3 DNA reads TGCGCCAGCAGCTTGGGAGAGAACAATCAGCCCCAGCATTTT. It translates to CASSLGENNQPQHF.

This clonotype has only a few counts. The chain employs TRBV5-1 and TRBJ2-2, with D possibly matching TRBD1 (6 bases). Germline CDR1 SGHRS, CDR2 YFSETQ. This CDR3 is built from 14 residues. Trimming left V 0 bases short and J 7 bases short, with 10 bases between. The CDR3 region has the DNA TGCGCCAGCAGCTTGGACAGGGCTGACGGGGAGCTGTTTTTT. As protein: CASSLDRADGELFF.

J is TRBJ1-1 and V is TRBV20-1, with D tentatively TRBD1 (6 bases). The germline gives CDR1 DFQATT, CDR2 SNEGSKA (reference sequence). Trimming took off 0 bases at V and 3 bases at J, with 14 bases between the two ends. This CDR3 region has 15 residues. Here the CDR3 reads CSARDSGTLHTEAFF. The CDR3 nucleotides read TGCAGTGCTAGAGATTCCGGGACACTACACACTGAAGCTTTCTTT.

The chain links TRBV7-2 to TRBJ1-1; D is uncertain. This CDR3 region has 14 residues. CDR1 is SGHTA and CDR2 is FQGNSA in the germline V gene. With 5 bases removed from V and 1 base from J, the gap between germline ends came to 11 bases. CDR3 in DNA: TGTGCCAGCAGCCGTTGGACCGGGAACACTGAAGCTTTCTTT. Protein: CASSRWTGNTEAFF.

The chain is built from TRBV7-2 and TRBJ2-2; 9 bases are shared with TRBD1. Per the germline V gene, CDR1 is SGHTA and CDR2 is FQGNSA. V dropped 1 base and J dropped 6; count of bases not matched to a gene: 3. The CDR3 has 15 residues. The CDR3 here is CASSLGTGEAGELFF. The CDR3 DNA reads TGTGCCAGCAGCTTAGGGACAGGGGAGGCCGGGGAGCTGTTTTTT.

This sequence joins TRBV5-1 and TRBJ2-7, with D perhaps TRBD1 (5 bases). The CDR3 has 15 residues. Trimming took 0 bases from V and 5 from J, leaving 15 bases between them. CDR1 and CDR2 (germline): SGHRS, YFSETQ. For the CDR3, the DNA is TGCGCCAGCAGCTTGGGAGTGCAGGGTAGCCACGAGCAGTACTTC. It encodes CASSLGVQGSHEQYF. Complete variable domain (other parts from reference TRBV5-1 and TRBJ2-7): KAGVTQTPRYLIKTRGQQVTLSCSPISGHRSVSWYQQTPGQGLQFLFEYFSETQRNKGNFPGRFSGRQFSNSRSEMNVSTLELGDSALYLCASSLGVQGSHEQYFGPGTRLTVT.

The table lists this clonotype with a count of one. This chain uses TRBV20-1 with TRBJ1-1; tentatively, D is TRBD1 (6 bases). Germline CDR1 reads DFQATT; CDR2 reads SNEGSKA (reference sequence). Trimming cost V 3 bases and J 3 bases, with 23 bases left between them. The CDR3 loop spans 17 amino acids. CDR3 nucleotide sequence: TGCAGTGCTAGTGCTTTTGGGGGGCTGGGCGGGGACACTGAAGCTTTCTTT. Translated: CSASAFGGLGGDTEAFF.

In its sample, this clonotype was seen a few times. The rearrangement uses TRBV24-1 and TRBJ1-5, with D unclear. Germline CDR1 is KGHDR and CDR2 is SFDVKD. This CDR3 is 14 amino acids long. Trimming left V 4 bases short and J 1 base short, with 7 bases between. The CDR3 reads CATSDVGSNQPQHF. Here the CDR3 DNA reads TGTGCCACCAGTGACGTAGGCAGCAATCAGCCCCAGCATTTT.

The chain carries TRBV5-8 and TRBJ2-3; possibly TRBD2 for D (7 bases). The germline gives CDR1 SGHTS, CDR2 YDEGEE. Trimming cost V 6 bases and J 6 bases, with 11 bases left between them. This CDR3 comprises 12 residues. This CDR3 reads CASNREGDTQYF. The CDR3 DNA follows: TGTGCCAGCAACAGGGAGGGGGATACGCAGTATTTT.